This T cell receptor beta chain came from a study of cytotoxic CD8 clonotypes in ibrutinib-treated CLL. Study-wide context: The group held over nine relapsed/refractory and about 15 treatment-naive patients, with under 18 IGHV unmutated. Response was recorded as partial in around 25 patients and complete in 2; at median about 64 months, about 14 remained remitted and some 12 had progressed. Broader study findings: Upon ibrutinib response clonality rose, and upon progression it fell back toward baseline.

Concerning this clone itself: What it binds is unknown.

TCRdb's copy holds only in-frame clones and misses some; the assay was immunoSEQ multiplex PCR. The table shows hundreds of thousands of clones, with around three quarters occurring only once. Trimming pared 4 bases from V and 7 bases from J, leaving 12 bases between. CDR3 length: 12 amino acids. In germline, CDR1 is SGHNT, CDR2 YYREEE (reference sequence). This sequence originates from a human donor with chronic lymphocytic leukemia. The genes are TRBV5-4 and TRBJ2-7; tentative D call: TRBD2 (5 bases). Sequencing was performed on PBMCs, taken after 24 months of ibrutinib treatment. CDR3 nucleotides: TGTGCCAGCAGCGCTAGGTGGGAGGAGCAGTACTTC. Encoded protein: CASSARWEEQYF.